Following are 26 T cell receptor beta chains from one sample sequenced in a study of Ad26.COV2.S vaccination and SARS-CoV-2 variants. Documented treatment: some 20 received Ad26.COV2.S at low or high dose, single or two shots; 5 received placebo; per-sample allocation not given. Sampling was done on day 63 after the first vaccine or placebo injection. Measured with immunoSEQ multiplex PCR; TCRdb has only the in-frame clones, and not every one. The data hold roughly 400,000 clones, with approximately 90% observed a single time. The specimen was peripheral blood, collected in a trial of Ad26.COV2.S vaccine versus placebo. The source of these receptors is a person aged 18-65 years who received the Ad26.COV2.S COVID-19 vaccine or a placebo.

Worth noting for this clone: Being one base from a much bigger clone, this may be a read error. The V and J genes are TRBV5-1 and TRBJ1-5; D is ambiguous. V was pared by 4 bases and J by 3 bases, with 8 bases between. Germline lookup yields CDR1 SGHRS and CDR2 YFSETQ. The CDR3 runs to 13 residues. The CDR3 region has the DNA TGCGCCAGCAGCCTGGGGTTCAATCAGCCCCAGCATTTT. Its protein product is CASSLGFNQPQHF.

The chain combines TRBV11-2 with TRBJ1-1; D is ambiguous. The CDR3 consists of 11 residues. The V gene lost 7 bases and the J gene lost 5 bases, with 8 bases spanning the gap. Germline V lookup: CDR1 SGHAT, CDR2 FQNNGV. CDR3 region: CASTLRTEAFF. Here the CDR3 DNA reads TGTGCCAGCACACTGAGAACTGAAGCTTTCTTT.

The rearrangement uses TRBV11-2 and TRBJ2-3, with D perhaps matching TRBD1 (6 bases). This CDR3 is built from 12 residues. From germline, CDR1 is SGHAT and CDR2 FQNNGV. V dropped 3 bases and J dropped 8 bases, with 9 bases sitting between them. The DNA of the CDR3 is TGTGCCAGCAGCTTGGGGGCGGGTACGCAGTATTTT. This sequence encodes CASSLGAGTQYF.

The chain is built from TRBV6-5 and TRBJ2-7; the D is unclear. The germline V and J ends were trimmed by 5 bases and 6 bases, with 17 bases remaining between them. CDR1 is MNHEY and CDR2 is SVGAGI in the germline V gene. The CDR3 contains 14 residues. The CDR3 sequence is CASSTHGPAIEQYF. CDR3 nucleotides: TGTGCCAGCAGTACTCATGGACCTGCTATCGAGCAGTACTTC.

The chain employs TRBV29-1 and TRBJ2-1; D not certain. The CDR3 runs 15 residues. Trimming took off 0 bases at V and 3 bases at J, with 12 bases between the two ends. Germline values: CDR1 SQVTM, CDR2 ANQGSEA. CDR3 amino acids: CSVEEVRKGYNEQFF. For the CDR3, the DNA is TGCAGCGTTGAAGAAGTCCGTAAAGGCTACAATGAGCAGTTCTTC.

This chain uses TRBV28 with TRBJ1-5; D is perhaps TRBD1 (6 bases). Trimming took 6 bases from V and 6 from J, leaving 21 bases between them. Per germline, CDR1 MDHEN and CDR2 SYDVKM. The CDR3 spans 16 residues. This chain's CDR3 is CASRTAGAWGVQPQHF. The CDR3 DNA follows: TGTGCCAGCAGGACGGCGGGGGCCTGGGGCGTTCAGCCCCAGCATTTT.

The genes are TRBV6-5 and TRBJ1-2, with 11 bases aligning to TRBD1. This CDR3 has 15 residues. The trim removed 1 base at V and 7 bases at J, leaving 5 bases unmatched. Germline V CDR1 and CDR2: MNHEY, SVGAGI. CDR3 amino acids: CASSYLMGQGGGYTF. CDR3 sequence (DNA): TGTGCCAGCAGTTACTTAATGGGACAGGGGGGTGGCTACACCTTC.

V usage is TRBV11-2 and J usage is TRBJ1-3; no definite D call. This CDR3 comprises 13 residues. The V gene lost 3 bases and the J gene lost 4 bases, with 7 bases spanning the gap. In germline, CDR1 is SGHAT, CDR2 FQNNGV. CDR3 DNA sequence: TGTGCCAGCAGCTTCAGCGGAGGAAACACCATATATTTT. Residues: CASSFSGGNTIYF.

The chain uses TRBV5-6 and TRBJ1-3, with D hard to call. CDR1 SGHDT and CDR2 YYEEEE come from the germline V gene. CDR3 length equals 15 residues. V lost 5 bases and J 3 bases, leaving 15 bases between the germline ends. Here the CDR3 reads CASSYDVKIGNTIYF. In DNA form, the CDR3 reads TGTGCCAGCAGTTACGATGTGAAGATTGGAAACACCATATATTTT.

The gene calls are TRBV7-6 and TRBJ2-6, with no clear D. The CDR3 consists of 15 residues. V was pared by 5 bases and J by 2 bases, with 10 bases between. Germline assignment: CDR1 SGHVS and CDR2 FNYEAQ. The CDR3 DNA is TGTGCCAGCAGCCCATCCGGCGCTGGGGCCAACGTCCTGACTTTC. It encodes CASSPSGAGANVLTF.

The chain is built from TRBV4-3 and TRBJ2-1; TRBD1 might be the D (5 bases). Per germline, CDR1 LGHNA and CDR2 YSLEER. This CDR3 comprises 15 residues. The V end was cut by 0 bases, the J end by 3 bases, with 9 bases between. In DNA form, the CDR3 reads TGCGCCAGCAGCCAAGATGGGGCCCACTACAATGAGCAGTTCTTC. It codes for CASSQDGAHYNEQFF.

The chain couples TRBV5-6 to TRBJ2-1; tentative D call: TRBD2 (6 bases). The ends were cut back, 4 bases at V and 7 bases at J, with 18 bases in the middle. Germline V gives CDR1 SGHDT, CDR2 YYEEEE. This CDR3 is 15 amino acids long. CDR3 amino acids: CASSRGTHNWNEQFF. CDR3 in DNA: TGTGCCAGCAGCCGCGGGACTCACAACTGGAATGAGCAGTTCTTC. The entire variable domain, with the rest obtained from reference TRBV5-6 and TRBJ2-1, is as follows: DAGVTQSPTHLIKTRGQQVTLRCSPKSGHDTVSWYQQALGQGPQFIFQYYEEEERQRGNFPDRFSGHQFPNYSSELNVNALLLGDSALYLCASSRGTHNWNEQFFGPGTRLTVL.

The J gene is TRBJ1-2, the V gene TRBV7-2; tentatively, D is TRBD1 (5 bases). The CDR3 length is 15 residues. From germline, CDR1 is SGHTA and CDR2 FQGNSA. Deletions cut 6 bases from V and 6 bases from J, with 20 bases between. CDR3 region: CASSLTGGRVNGYTF. In DNA form, the CDR3 reads TGTGCCAGCAGTCTAACGGGGGGGAGGGTTAATGGCTACACCTTC.

The chain links TRBV7-6 to TRBJ2-1; 11 bases line up with TRBD2. The CDR3 spans 15 residues. With 1 base clipped from V and 7 bases from J, the junction kept 3 bases outside the gene matches. Germline V gene lookup returns CDR1 SGHVS and CDR2 FNYEAQ. DNA for the CDR3: TGTGCCAGCAGCTTAGTCACTAGCGGGGGTAATGAGCAGTTCTTC. Protein sequence: CASSLVTSGGNEQFF.

The rearrangement joins TRBV29-1 to TRBJ2-5, with 7 bases fitting TRBD2. CDR3 length equals 14 residues. V trimming: 6 bases; J trimming: 2 bases; junction bases outside the gene matches: 9. In germline, CDR1 is SQVTM, CDR2 ANQGSEA. The CDR3 sequence is CSVGEGIIQETQYF. CDR3 DNA sequence: TGCAGCGTCGGGGAGGGAATCATACAAGAGACCCAGTACTTC.

The chain links TRBV4-3 to TRBJ1-4, with 8 bases fitting TRBD1. The CDR3 is 15 residues long. V was clipped by 2 bases and J by 5 bases; unmatched bases: 4. The germline V gene encodes CDR1 LGHNA and CDR2 YSLEER. The CDR3 loop is CASSQRDRQNEKLFF. The CDR3 region has the DNA TGCGCCAGCAGCCAAAGGGACAGGCAGAATGAAAAACTGTTTTTT.

V and J are TRBV18 and TRBJ1-2; the D is unclear. This CDR3 is 13 amino acids long. Trimming shortened V by 1 base and J by 8 bases, and 11 bases separated the two germline ends. Germline assignment: CDR1 KGHSH and CDR2 LQKENI. The chain's CDR3 is CASSPQGMGGYTF. Written as DNA, the CDR3 is TGTGCCAGCTCACCACAGGGTATGGGCGGCTACACCTTC.

The chain uses TRBV13 and TRBJ2-7; 8 bases agree with TRBD1. J lost 2 bases, V lost 0 bases, and 0 bases had no gene match. Germline V gene lookup returns CDR1 PRHDT and CDR2 FYEKMQ (reference sequence). This CDR3 region has 14 residues. CDR3 sequence (DNA): TGTGCCAGCAGCTTAGGGACAGGGGCCTACGAGCAGTACTTC. Residues: CASSLGTGAYEQYF.

CDR3 amino acids: CASSLQGQDGYTF. For the CDR3, the DNA is TGTGCCAGCAGCTTACAGGGACAGGACGGCTACACCTTC. The chain is built from TRBV7-9 and TRBJ1-2; 8 positions agree with TRBD1. Germline trimming cut 2 bases from V and 8 bases from J; bases unmatched to any gene: 4. Germline assignment: CDR1 SEHNR and CDR2 FQNEAQ (reference sequence). This CDR3 region has 13 residues. Complete variable domain (other parts from reference TRBV7-9 and TRBJ1-2): DTGVSQNPRHKITKRGQNVTFRCDPISEHNRLYWYRQTLGQGPEFLTYFQNEAQLEKSRLLSDRFSAERPKGSFSTLEIQRTEQGDSAMYLCASSLQGQDGYTFGSGTRLTVV.

The chain employs TRBV7-9 and TRBJ1-1; D not certain. The CDR3 contains 13 residues. The germline V gene has CDR1 SEHNR and CDR2 FQNEAQ (reference sequence). V lost 7 bases to trimming and J lost 2 bases, with 11 bases between them. The CDR3 region has the DNA TGTGCCAGCATGCTGGGGTCCAACACTGAAGCTTTCTTT. Translation gives CASMLGSNTEAFF.

V gene TRBV18 combines with J gene TRBJ2-7; 8 bases match TRBD1. V lost 5 bases, J lost 5 bases, and 11 bases stayed unmatched. CDR1 and CDR2 from the germline V gene are KGHSH and LQKENI. CDR3 size: 15 residues. Written as DNA, the CDR3 is TGTGCCAGCTCAGCCTTGGACAGGGTATTTGACGAGCAGTACTTC. It yields the protein CASSALDRVFDEQYF.

V is TRBV9 and J is TRBJ2-1, with 8 positions matching TRBD2. There are 16 residues in the CDR3. Per germline, CDR1 SGDLS and CDR2 YYNGEE. V trimming: 3 bases; J trimming: 2 bases; junction bases outside the gene matches: 7. CDR3 region: CASSDTSGSTYNEQFF. In DNA form, the CDR3 reads TGTGCCAGCAGCGACACTAGCGGATCAACCTACAATGAGCAGTTCTTC.

This rearrangement joins TRBV4-3 to TRBJ2-1, with 8 positions matching TRBD2. The CDR3 extends over 18 amino acids. V trimming: 3 bases; J trimming: 2 bases; junction bases outside the gene matches: 12. Germline V CDR1 and CDR2: LGHNA, YSLEER. The CDR3 DNA is TGCGCCAGCAGCCAGTCGCTAGCGGGTTCCCCAGCCTACAATGAGCAGTTCTTC. It translates to CASSQSLAGSPAYNEQFF.

The CDR3 spells CASSFFGQSEAFF. DNA for the CDR3: TGTGCCAGCAGTTTCTTCGGACAGTCTGAAGCTTTCTTT. The J gene is TRBJ1-1, the V gene TRBV27, with TRBD1 as a possible D gene (6 bases). Germline V gene lookup returns CDR1 MNHEY and CDR2 SMNVEV (reference sequence). The V end lost 3 bases, the J end lost 6 bases, and 11 bases lay between the germline ends. This CDR3 is built from 13 residues.

V gene TRBV27 combines with J gene TRBJ1-5, with TRBD1 matching over 9 bases. The germline gives CDR1 MNHEY, CDR2 SMNVEV (reference sequence). This CDR3 has 14 amino acids. The trim removed 6 bases at V and 4 bases at J, leaving 4 bases unmatched. Here the CDR3 reads CASSIQGANQPQHF. The CDR3 DNA reads TGTGCCAGCAGCATACAGGGGGCAAATCAGCCCCAGCATTTT.

This chain connects TRBV10-2 to TRBJ1-1; D ambiguous. Germline assignment: CDR1 WSHSY and CDR2 SAAADI. CDR3 size: 14 residues. Trimming shortened V by 3 bases and J by 7 bases, and 15 bases separated the two germline ends. Here the CDR3 reads CASSEGNKPYEAFF. In DNA, the CDR3 is TGCGCCAGCAGTGAAGGCAACAAACCGTATGAAGCTTTCTTT.